This T cell receptor beta chain was observed in a study of blood T cell repertoires in COVID-19. Study at large: The samples span acute and convalescent COVID-19 from the United States, Italy and Spain.

The age range of participants was about 18 to 95 years, with residence in about two dozen US areas. Two consecutive negative NP/OP PCR tests, clearance, or resolved symptoms defined Cohort 3 recovery. Data came from immunoSEQ multiplex PCR; TCRdb stores just in-frame clones and leaves some out. The data show 140,000 to 150,000 clones, around four fifths seen once. Germline CDR1 and CDR2: SGDLS and YYNGEE. The junction had 5 bases not matched to a gene; V was cut back by 4 bases and J by 2 bases. This CDR3 has 15 amino acids. The material sequenced was PBMCs or T cells enriched from blood (not recorded which). The clonotype comes from a woman aged 35 to 49 who had recovered from COVID-19. This chain links TRBV9 with TRBJ2-1; 8 bases are shared with TRBD2. The CDR3 region has the DNA TGTGCCAGCAGCCTCGGGACTAGTACCTACAATGAGCAGTTCTTC. Its protein is CASSLGTSTYNEQFF.